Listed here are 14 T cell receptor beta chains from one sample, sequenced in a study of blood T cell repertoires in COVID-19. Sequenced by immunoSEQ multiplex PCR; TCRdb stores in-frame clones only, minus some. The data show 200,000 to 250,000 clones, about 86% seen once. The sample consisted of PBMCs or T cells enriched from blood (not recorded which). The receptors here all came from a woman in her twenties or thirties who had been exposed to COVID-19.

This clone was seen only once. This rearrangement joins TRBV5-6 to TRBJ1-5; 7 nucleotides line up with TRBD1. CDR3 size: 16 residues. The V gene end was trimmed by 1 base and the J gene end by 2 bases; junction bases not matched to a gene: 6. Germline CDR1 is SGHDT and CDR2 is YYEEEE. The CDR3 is CASSLRGTGGNQPQHF. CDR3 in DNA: TGTGCCAGCAGCTTGAGGGGTACAGGGGGCAATCAGCCCCAGCATTTT.

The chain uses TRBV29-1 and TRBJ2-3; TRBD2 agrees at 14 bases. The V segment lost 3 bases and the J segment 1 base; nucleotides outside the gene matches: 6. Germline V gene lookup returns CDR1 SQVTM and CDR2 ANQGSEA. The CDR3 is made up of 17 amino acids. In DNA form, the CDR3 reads TGCAGCGTTGACGGGACTAGCGGGGGCGGAGGCACAGATACGCAGTATTTT. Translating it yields CSVDGTSGGGGTDTQYF.

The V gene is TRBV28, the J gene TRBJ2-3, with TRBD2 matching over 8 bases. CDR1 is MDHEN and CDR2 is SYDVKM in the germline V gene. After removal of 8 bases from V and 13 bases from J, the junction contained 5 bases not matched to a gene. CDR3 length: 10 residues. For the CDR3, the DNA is TGTGCCAGCGCCGGGACTAGAAAGTATTTT. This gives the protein CASAGTRKYF.

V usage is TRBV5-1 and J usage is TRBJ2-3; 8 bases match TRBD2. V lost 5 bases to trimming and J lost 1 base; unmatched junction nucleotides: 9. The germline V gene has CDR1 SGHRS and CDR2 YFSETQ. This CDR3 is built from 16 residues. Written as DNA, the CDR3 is TGCGCCAGCAGTTCCAGGGCGGGAGGAGGCACAGATACGCAGTATTTT. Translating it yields CASSSRAGGGTDTQYF.

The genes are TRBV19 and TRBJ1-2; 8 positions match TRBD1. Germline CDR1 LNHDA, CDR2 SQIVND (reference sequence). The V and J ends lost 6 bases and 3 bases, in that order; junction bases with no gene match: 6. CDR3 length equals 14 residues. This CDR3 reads CASSGTGSYYGYTF. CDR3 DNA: TGTGCCAGTAGCGGGACAGGATCTTACTATGGCTACACCTTC.

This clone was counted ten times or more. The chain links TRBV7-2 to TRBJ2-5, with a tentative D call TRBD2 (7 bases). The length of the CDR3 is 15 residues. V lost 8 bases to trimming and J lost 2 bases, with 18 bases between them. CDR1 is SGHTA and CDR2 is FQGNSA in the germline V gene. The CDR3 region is CASSRMAGAQETQYF. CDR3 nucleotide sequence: TGTGCCAGCTCCAGGATGGCGGGGGCGCAAGAGACCCAGTACTTC.

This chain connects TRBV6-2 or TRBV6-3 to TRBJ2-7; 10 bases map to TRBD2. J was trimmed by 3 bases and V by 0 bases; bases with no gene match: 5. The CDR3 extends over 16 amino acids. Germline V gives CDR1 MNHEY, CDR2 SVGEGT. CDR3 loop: CASSYSASGSRYEQYF. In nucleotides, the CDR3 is TGTGCCAGCAGTTACTCGGCTAGCGGGAGCCGCTACGAGCAGTACTTC.

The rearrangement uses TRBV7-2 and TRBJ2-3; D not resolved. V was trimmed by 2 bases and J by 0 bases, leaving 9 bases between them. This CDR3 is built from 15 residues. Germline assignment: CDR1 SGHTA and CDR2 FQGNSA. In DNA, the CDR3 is TGTGCCAGCAGCTTAATGGCGGCTAGCACAGATACGCAGTATTTT. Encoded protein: CASSLMAASTDTQYF.

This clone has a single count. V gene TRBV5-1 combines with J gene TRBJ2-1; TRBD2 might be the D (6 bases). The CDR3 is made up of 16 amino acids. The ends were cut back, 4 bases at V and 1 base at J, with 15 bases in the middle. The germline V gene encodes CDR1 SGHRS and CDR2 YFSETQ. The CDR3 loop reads CASSTGGSGSYNEQFF. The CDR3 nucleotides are TGCGCCAGCAGCACGGGTGGCAGCGGGTCCTACAATGAGCAGTTCTTC.

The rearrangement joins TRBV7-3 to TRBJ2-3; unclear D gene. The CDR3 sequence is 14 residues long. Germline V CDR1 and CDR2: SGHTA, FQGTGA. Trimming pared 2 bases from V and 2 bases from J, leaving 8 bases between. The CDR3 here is CASSLAQNTDTQYF. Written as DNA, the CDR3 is TGTGCCAGCAGCTTAGCACAGAACACAGATACGCAGTATTTT.

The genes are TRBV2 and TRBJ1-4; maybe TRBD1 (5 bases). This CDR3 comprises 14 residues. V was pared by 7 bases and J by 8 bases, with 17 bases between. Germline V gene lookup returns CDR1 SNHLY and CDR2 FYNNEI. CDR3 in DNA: TGTGCCAGCACATGGGCACAGAAGGGGGAAAAACTGTTTTTT. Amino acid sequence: CASTWAQKGEKLFF.

CDR3 sequence: CASSLGGRGAVTDTQYF. The CDR3 DNA reads as TGTGCCAGCAGCTTAGGGGGCCGGGGGGCTGTAACAGATACGCAGTATTTT. This chain links TRBV7-2 with TRBJ2-3; maybe TRBD2 (7 bases). Trimming cost V 1 base and J 3 bases, with 17 bases left between them. Germline V gives CDR1 SGHTA, CDR2 FQGNSA. The CDR3 contains 17 residues.

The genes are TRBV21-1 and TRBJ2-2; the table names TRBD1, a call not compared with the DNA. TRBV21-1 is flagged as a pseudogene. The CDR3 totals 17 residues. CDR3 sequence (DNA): TGTGCCAGCAGCAAAGCGGTCGACAGGGCGAGCACCGGGGAGCTGTTTTTT. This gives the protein CASSKAVDRASTGELFF.

This chain's CDR3 is CASSIQGFGTGELFF. The CDR3 DNA follows: TGCGCCAGCAGCATCCAGGGTTTTGGCACCGGGGAGCTGTTTTTT. The chain links TRBV5-1 to TRBJ2-2, with D possibly matching TRBD1 (5 bases). The germline CDR1 and CDR2 sequences are SGHRS and YFSETQ. The V end lost 4 bases, the J end lost 4 bases, and 14 bases lay between the germline ends. There are 15 residues in the CDR3.